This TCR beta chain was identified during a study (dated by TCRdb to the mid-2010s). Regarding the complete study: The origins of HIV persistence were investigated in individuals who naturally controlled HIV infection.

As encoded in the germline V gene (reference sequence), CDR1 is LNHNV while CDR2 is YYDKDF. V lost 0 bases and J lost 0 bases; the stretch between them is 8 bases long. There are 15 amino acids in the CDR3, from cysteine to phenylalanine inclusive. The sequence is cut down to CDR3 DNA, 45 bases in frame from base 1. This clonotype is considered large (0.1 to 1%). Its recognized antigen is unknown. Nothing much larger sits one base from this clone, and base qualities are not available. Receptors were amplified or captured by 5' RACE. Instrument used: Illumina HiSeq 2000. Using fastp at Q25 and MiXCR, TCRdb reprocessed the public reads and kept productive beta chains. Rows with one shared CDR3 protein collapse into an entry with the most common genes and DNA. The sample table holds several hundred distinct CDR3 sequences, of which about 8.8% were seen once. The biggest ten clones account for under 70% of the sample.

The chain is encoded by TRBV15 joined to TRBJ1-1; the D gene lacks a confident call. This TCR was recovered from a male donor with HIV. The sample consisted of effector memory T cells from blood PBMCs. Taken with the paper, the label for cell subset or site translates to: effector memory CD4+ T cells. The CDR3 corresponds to CATSRDVGMNTEAFF. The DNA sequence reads TGTGCCACCAGCAGAGATGTGGGCATGAACACTGAAGCTTTCTTT.